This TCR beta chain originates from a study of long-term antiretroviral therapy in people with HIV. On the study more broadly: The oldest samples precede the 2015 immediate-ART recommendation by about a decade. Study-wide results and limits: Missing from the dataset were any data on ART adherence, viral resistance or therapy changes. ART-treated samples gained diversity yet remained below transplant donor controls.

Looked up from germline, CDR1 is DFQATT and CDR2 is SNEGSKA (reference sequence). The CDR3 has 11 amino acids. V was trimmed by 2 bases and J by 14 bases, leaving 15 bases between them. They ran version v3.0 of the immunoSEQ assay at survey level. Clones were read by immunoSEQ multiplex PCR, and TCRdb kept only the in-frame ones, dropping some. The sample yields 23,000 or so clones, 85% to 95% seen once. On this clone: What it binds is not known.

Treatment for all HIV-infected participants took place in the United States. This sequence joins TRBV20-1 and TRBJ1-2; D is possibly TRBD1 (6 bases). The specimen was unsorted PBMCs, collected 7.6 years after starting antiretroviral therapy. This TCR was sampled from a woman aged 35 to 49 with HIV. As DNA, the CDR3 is TGCAGTGCTAGAACAGGGCTTCCGTTAACCTTC. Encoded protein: CSARTGLPLTF.